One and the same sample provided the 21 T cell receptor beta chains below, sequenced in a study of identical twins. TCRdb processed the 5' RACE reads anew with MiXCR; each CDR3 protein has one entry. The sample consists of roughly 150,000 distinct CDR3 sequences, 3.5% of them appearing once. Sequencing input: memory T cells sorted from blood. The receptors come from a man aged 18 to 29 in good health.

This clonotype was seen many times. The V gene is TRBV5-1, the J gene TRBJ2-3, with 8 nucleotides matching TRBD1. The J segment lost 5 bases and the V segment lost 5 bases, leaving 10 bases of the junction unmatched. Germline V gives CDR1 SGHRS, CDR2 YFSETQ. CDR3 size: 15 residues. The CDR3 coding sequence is TGCGCCAGCAGGACCCGGGGACAGGCGGGAGATACGCAGTATTTT. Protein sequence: CASRTRGQAGDTQYF.

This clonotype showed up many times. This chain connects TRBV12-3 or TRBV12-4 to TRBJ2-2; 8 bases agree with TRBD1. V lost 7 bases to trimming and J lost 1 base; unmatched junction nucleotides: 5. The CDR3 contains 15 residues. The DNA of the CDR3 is TGTGCCAGCACCAAGGGACAGGTGAACACCGGGGAGCTGTTTTTT. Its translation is CASTKGQVNTGELFF.

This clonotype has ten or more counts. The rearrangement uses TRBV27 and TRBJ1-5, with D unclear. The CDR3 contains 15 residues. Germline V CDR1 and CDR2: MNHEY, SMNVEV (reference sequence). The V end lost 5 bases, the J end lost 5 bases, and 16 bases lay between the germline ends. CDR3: CASSPLSVGHQPQHF. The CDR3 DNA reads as TGTGCCAGCAGTCCACTCTCGGTGGGTCATCAGCCCCAGCATTTT.

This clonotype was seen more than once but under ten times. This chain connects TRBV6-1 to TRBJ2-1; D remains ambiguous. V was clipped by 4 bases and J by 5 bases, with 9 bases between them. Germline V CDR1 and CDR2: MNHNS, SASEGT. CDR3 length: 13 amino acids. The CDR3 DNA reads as TGTGCCAGCAGTGGGGAATGGAACAATGAGCAGTTCTTC. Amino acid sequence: CASSGEWNNEQFF.

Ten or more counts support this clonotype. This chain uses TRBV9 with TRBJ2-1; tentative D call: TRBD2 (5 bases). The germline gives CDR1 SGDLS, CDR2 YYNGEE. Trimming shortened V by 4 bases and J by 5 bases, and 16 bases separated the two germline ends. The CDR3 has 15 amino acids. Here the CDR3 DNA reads TGTGCCAGCAGCCCTGGGAGTCTTGGGAACAATGAGCAGTTCTTC. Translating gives CASSPGSLGNNEQFF.

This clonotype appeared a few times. CDR3 in amino acids: CASEPQRGSYEQYF. CDR3 in DNA: TGTGCCTCCGAGCCCCAGCGGGGGTCCTACGAGCAGTACTTC. The V gene is TRBV6-1, the J gene TRBJ2-7; 8 bases match TRBD2. The CDR3 spans 14 residues. V dropped 11 bases and J dropped 1; count of bases not matched to a gene: 10. Germline V gene data show CDR1 as MNHNS and CDR2 as SASEGT.

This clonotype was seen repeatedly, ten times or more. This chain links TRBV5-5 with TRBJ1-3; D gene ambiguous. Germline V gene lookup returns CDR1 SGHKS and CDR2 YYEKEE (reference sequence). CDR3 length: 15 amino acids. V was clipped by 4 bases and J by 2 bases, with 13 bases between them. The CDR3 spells CASSPSHPTGNTIYF. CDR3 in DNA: TGTGCCAGCAGCCCCTCTCATCCAACTGGAAACACCATATATTTT.

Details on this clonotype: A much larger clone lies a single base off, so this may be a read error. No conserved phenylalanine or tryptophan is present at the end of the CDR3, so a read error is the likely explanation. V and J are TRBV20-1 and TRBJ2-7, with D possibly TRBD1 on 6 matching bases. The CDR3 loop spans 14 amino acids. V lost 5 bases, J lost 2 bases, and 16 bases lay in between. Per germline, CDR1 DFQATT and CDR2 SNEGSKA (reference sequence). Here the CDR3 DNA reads TGCAGTGCTCAAGGGGGTAAGGATCCCTACGAGCAGTACTTG. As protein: CSAQGGKDPYEQYL.

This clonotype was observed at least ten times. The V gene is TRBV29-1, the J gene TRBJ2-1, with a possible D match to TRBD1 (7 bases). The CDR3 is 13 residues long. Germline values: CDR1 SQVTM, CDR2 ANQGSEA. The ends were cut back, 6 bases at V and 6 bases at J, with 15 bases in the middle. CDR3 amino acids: CSVLEGAANEQFF. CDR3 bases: TGCAGCGTATTGGAGGGGGCAGCCAATGAGCAGTTCTTC.

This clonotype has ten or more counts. The CDR3 is CASRTRTGGEETQYF. Here the CDR3 DNA reads TGTGCCAGCAGAACCAGGACAGGGGGCGAGGAGACCCAGTACTTC. J is TRBJ2-5 and V is TRBV28; 11 bases are a match to TRBD1. CDR1 is MDHEN, CDR2 SYDVKM, per germline. The length of the CDR3 is 15 residues. J was trimmed by 5 bases and V by 6 bases; bases with no gene match: 8. The whole variable domain, filled in from reference TRBV28 and TRBJ2-5, reads DVKVTQSSRYLVKRTGEKVFLECVQDMDHENMFWYRQDPGLGLRLIYFSYDVKMKEKGDIPEGYSVSREKKERFSLILESASTNQTSMYLCASRTRTGGEETQYFGPGTRLLVL.

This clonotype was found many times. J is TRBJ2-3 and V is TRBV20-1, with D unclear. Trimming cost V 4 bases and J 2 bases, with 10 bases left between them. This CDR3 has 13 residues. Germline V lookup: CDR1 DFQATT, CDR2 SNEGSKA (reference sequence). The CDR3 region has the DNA TGCAGTGCTATCACAGTAGTCACAGATACGCAGTATTTT. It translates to CSAITVVTDTQYF.

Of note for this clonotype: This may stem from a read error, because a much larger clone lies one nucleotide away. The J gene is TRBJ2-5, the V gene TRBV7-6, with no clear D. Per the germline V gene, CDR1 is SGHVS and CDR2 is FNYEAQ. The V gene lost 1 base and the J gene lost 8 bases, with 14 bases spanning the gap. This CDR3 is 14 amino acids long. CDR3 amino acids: CASSLVGQLDTQYF. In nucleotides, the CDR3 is TGTGCCAGCAGCTTAGTAGGGCAGTTAGATACCCAGTACTTC.

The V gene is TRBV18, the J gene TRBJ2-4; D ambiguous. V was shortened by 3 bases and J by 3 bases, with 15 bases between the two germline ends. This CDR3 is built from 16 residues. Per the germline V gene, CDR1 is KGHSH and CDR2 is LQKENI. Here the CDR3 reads CASSPGPRVGKNIQYF. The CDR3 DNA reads TGTGCCAGCTCACCCGGTCCAAGGGTGGGCAAAAACATTCAGTACTTC.

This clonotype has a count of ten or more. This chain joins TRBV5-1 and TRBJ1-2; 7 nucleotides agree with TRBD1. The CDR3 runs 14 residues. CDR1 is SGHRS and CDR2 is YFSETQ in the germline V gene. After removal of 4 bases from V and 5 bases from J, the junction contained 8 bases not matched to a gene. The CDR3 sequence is CASSPGDSSYGYTF. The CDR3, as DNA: TGCGCCAGCAGCCCAGGGGACAGCTCATATGGCTACACCTTC.

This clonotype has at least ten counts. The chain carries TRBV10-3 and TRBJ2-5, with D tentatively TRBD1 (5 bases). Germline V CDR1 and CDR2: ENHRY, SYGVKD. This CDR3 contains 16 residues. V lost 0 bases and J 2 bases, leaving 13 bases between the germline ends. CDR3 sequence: CAISESGRNAQETQYF. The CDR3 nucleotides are TGTGCCATCAGTGAGTCGGGGCGAAATGCACAAGAGACCCAGTACTTC.

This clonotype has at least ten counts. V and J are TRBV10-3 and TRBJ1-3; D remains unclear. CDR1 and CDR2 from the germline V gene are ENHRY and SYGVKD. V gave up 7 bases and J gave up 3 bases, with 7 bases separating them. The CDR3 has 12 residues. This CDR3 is CAIISDGNTIYF. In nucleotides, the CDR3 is TGTGCCATCATATCGGATGGAAACACCATATATTTT.

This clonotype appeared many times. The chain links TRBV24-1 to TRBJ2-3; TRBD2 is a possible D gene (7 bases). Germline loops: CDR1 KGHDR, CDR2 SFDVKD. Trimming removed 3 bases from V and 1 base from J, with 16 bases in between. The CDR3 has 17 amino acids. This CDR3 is CATSDHGGGGRTDTQYF. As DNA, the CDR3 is TGTGCCACCAGTGATCATGGGGGGGGCGGCCGCACAGATACGCAGTATTTT.

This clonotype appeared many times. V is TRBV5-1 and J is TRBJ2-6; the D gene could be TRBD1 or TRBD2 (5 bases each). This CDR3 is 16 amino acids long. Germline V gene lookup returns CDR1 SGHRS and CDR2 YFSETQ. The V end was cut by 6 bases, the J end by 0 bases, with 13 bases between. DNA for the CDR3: TGCGCCAGCACCGGGGACGCGTTCTCTGGGGCCAACGTCCTGACTTTC. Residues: CASTGDAFSGANVLTF.

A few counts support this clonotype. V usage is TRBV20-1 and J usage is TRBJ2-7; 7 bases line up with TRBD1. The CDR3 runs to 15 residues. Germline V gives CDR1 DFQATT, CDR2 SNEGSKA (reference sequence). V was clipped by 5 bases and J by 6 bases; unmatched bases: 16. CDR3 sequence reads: CSAPDLTGAYGEQYF. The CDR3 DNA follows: TGCAGTGCTCCAGACCTCACAGGGGCGTACGGCGAGCAGTACTTC.

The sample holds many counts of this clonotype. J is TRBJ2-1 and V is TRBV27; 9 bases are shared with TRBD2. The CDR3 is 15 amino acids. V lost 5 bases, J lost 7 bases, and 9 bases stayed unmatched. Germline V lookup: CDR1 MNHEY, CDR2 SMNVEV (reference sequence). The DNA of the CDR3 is TGTGCCAGCAGTCTGCTAGCGGGGAGTTTAAATGAGCAGTTCTTC. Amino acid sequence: CASSLLAGSLNEQFF.

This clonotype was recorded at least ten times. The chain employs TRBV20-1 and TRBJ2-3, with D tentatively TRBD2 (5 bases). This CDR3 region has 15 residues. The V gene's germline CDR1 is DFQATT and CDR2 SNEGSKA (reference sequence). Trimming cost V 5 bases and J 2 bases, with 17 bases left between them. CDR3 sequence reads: CSAALGAAVTDTQYF. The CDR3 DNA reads TGCAGTGCTGCCCTCGGAGCGGCCGTCACAGATACGCAGTATTTT.